The present TCR beta chain was sequenced within a study of blood T cell repertoires in COVID-19 (dated by TCRdb to about 2020). Broadly, across the study: The collaborator samples originated in the United States, Italy and Spain and spanned the acute and convalescent phases of COVID-19. The prospective study material was composed of cDNA or gDNA derived from T cells, B-cell-depleted T cells, or PBMCs. The dataset comprised deeply sampled blood TCRbeta repertoires from subjects exposed to, actively infected with, or recovered from COVID-19. A freely available public database, intended as a resource for researchers studying the immune response to SARS-CoV-2, is where the repertoires were released. Samples were obtained from the ongoing ImmuneRACE study (first 160 participants) and from some 1,200 subjects provided by 6 global collaborators. Nearly every sample came with metadata listing a de-identified subject ID, COVID-19 status, age in years and sex. Where available, HLA class I and class II types were obtained from metadata supplied by the sample provider rather than from assay-based typing. The full study reports these points: How much clinical and demographic metadata was included differed by source and by participant, and the metadata was provided uncurated.

TCRbeta CDR3 regions were amplified from genomic DNA using the immunoSEQ Assay, a bias-controlled multiplex PCR. Per the original workflow: Within the assay, amplification of reference gene primers was used to estimate how many nucleated cells each sample contained. Sequence reads were collapsed and filtered to measure the absolute abundance of every unique TCRbeta CDR3 rearrangement. For each sample, productive Simpson clonality was calculated by taking the square root of Simpson's diversity index across productive rearrangements. Imported from immuneACCESS, the table was reduced by TCRdb to in-frame sequences with V and J called. These copies leave out some clones; in studies compared against another copy, an unresolved V gene accounts for under half, and the cause of the remainder is not known. The V and J calls and clone size were taken over from that table, and D and trimming were inferred from the DNA. Present in this sample are about 120,000 clones, about 81% of which were seen just once. In total, the top ten clones hold 3.8% of the sample.

The CDR3, from cysteine to phenylalanine, totals 15 residues. Just the 45-base CDR3 DNA is kept, in frame starting at base 1. The germline V gene encodes CDR1 MDHEN and CDR2 SYDVKM. Trimming accounts for 4 bases at V and 2 bases at J, while the number of junction bases matched to no gene is 7. Notes on this clone: No cognate antigen has been identified for it. No quality values exist for individual bases; no much larger clone is one base distant.

Collaborating institutions collected whole blood in K2EDTA tubes following their own protocols. For TCRbeta analysis, collaborators shipped samples in one of three forms: frozen whole blood, isolated PBMCs, or DNA extracted from either of those sample types. Sample: peripheral blood. This TCR was sampled from a woman aged 50 to 65 with acute or convalescent COVID-19. The receptor chain draws on TRBV28 and TRBJ1-1, with 7 bases matching TRBD1. The CDR3 here reads CASSSPGDRNTEAFF. The DNA sequence is TGTGCCAGCAGTTCTCCGGGGGACAGAAACACTGAAGCTTTCTTT.